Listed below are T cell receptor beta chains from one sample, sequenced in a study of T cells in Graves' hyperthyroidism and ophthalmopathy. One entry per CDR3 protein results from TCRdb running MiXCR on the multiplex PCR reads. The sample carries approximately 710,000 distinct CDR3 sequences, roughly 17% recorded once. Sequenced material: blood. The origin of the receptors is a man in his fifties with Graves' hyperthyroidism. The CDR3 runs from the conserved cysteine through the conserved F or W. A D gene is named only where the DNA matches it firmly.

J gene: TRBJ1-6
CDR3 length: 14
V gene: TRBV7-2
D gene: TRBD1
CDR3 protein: CASSPQTGDSPLHF

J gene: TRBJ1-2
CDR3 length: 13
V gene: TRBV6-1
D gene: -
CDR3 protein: CASNQQEGYGYTF

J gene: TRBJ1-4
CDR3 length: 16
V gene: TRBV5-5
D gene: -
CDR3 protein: CASSLGAGEGGGKLFF

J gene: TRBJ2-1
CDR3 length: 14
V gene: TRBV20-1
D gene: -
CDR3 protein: CSASRVALYNEQFF

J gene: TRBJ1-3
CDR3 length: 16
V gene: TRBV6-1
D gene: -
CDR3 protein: CASSENLGRLGNTIYF

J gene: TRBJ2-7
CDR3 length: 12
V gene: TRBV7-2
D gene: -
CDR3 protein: CASSLAGFEQYF

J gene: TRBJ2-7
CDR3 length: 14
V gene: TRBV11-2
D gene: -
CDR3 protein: CASSLSKGPYEQYF

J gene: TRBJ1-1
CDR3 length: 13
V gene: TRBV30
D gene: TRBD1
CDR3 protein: CAWTRTGHTEAFF

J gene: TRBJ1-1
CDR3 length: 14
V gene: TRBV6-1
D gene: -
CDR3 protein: CASTYDRRRGEAFF

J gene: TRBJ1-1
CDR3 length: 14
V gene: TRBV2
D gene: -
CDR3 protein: CASSEERLNTEAFF

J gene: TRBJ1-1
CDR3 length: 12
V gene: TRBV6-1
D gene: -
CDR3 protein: CASVGGHSEAFF

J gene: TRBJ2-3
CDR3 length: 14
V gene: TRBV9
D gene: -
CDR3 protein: CASSKIGVTDTQYF

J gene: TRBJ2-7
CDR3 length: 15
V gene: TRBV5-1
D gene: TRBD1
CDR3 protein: CASSARDRGLVEQYF

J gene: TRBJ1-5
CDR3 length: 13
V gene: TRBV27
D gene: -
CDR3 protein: CASGLTSNQPQHF

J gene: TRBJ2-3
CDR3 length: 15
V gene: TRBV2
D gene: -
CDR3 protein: CASSEHEVSTDTQYF

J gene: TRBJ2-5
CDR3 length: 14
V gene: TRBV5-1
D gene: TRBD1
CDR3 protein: CASSYQGAQETQYF

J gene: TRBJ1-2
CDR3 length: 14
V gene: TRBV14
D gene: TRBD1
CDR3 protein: CASSQGWTGYGYTF

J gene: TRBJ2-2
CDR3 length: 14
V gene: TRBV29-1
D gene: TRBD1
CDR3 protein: CSVDGTGGAGELFF

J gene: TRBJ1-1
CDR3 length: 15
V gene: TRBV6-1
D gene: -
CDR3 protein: CASSYLYGRETEAFF

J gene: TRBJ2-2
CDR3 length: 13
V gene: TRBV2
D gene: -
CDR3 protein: CASSGQGTGELFF

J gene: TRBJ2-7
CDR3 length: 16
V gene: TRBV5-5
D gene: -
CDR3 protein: CASSLQRGSSSYEQYF

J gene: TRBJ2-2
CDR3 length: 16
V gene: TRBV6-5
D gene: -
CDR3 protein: CASSYWRQGNTGELFF